This passage covers 27 T cell receptor beta chains from one sample sequenced in a study of T cells in Graves' hyperthyroidism and ophthalmopathy. The source material, RNA transcripts, was used to amplify TCR beta CDR3 regions. The HTBI primer set served for first-round RT-PCR of the TCR CDR3. TCRdb re-called the multiplex PCR reads through MiXCR, storing one row per CDR3 protein. This repertoire shows roughly 580,000 distinct CDR3 sequences, approximately 15% found once; its top ten account for around 5.4%. The sample comprised blood. The receptors derive from a woman in her twenties or thirties with Graves' hyperthyroidism that later progressed to Graves' ophthalmopathy.

This clonotype was counted ten times or more. J is TRBJ2-1 and V is TRBV12-3 or TRBV12-4; TRBD2 matches 8 bases. V trimming: 2 bases; J trimming: 6 bases; junction bases outside the gene matches: 6. The CDR3 length is 15 residues. The CDR3 DNA reads TGTGCCAGCAGTTTAACGGCGGGAGGATTCAATGAGCAGTTCTTC. This encodes CASSLTAGGFNEQFF.

There are many counts of this clonotype. The J gene is TRBJ2-5, the V gene TRBV12-3 or TRBV12-4, with D maybe TRBD1 (6 bases). V lost 8 bases and J lost 1, with 11 bases in between. This CDR3 spans 13 amino acids. For the CDR3, the DNA is TGTGCCAGCTCCACAGGGCCCCAAGAGACCCAGTACTTC. Translation gives CASSTGPQETQYF.

The table lists this clonotype with many counts. V usage is TRBV7-2 and J usage is TRBJ2-3; D remains unclear. Trimming shortened V by 3 bases and J by 2 bases, and 9 bases separated the two germline ends. The CDR3 totals 14 residues. In germline, CDR1 is SGHTA, CDR2 FQGNSA. Written as DNA, the CDR3 is TGTGCCAGCAGCTTGGGTCAGCCCACAGATACGCAGTATTTT. Its translation: CASSLGQPTDTQYF. Variable domain in full (rest from reference TRBV7-2 and TRBJ2-3): GAGVSQSPSNKVTEKGKDVELRCDPISGHTALYWYRQSLGQGLEFLIYFQGNSAPDKSGLPSDRFSAERTGGSVSTLTIQRTQQEDSAVYLCASSLGQPTDTQYFGPGTRLTVL.

This clonotype has ten or more counts. This sequence joins TRBV7-2 and TRBJ2-1; 9 positions match TRBD2. CDR1 SGHTA and CDR2 FQGNSA come from the germline V gene. The CDR3 is 17 amino acids. After removal of 4 bases from V and 3 bases from J, the junction contained 10 bases not matched to a gene. The CDR3 sequence: CASSSFSGSNGYNEQFF. The CDR3 DNA is TGTGCCAGCAGCTCCTTTAGCGGGAGTAACGGCTACAATGAGCAGTTCTTC. The complete variable domain, with remaining parts taken from reference TRBV7-2 and TRBJ2-1, reads GAGVSQSPSNKVTEKGKDVELRCDPISGHTALYWYRQSLGQGLEFLIYFQGNSAPDKSGLPSDRFSAERTGGSVSTLTIQRTQQEDSAVYLCASSSFSGSNGYNEQFFGPGTRLTVL.

This clonotype was observed a few times. The gene calls are TRBV2 and TRBJ1-5, with 7 bases matching TRBD1. Germline V gene data show CDR1 as SNHLY and CDR2 as FYNNEI. The CDR3 consists of 13 residues. The junction had 8 bases not matched to a gene; V was cut back by 6 bases and J by 9 bases. The CDR3 DNA sequence: TGTGCCAGCAGGGGACAGCCAAGGGGGCCCCAGCATTTT. Translation: CASRGQPRGPQHF.

V usage is TRBV30 and J usage is TRBJ1-1, with TRBD1 matching over 7 bases. V dropped 5 bases and J dropped 3; count of bases not matched to a gene: 12. This CDR3 spans 15 amino acids. Germline CDR1 and CDR2: GTSNPN and SVGIG (reference sequence). CDR3: CAWGNPDRTYTEAFF. CDR3 sequence (DNA): TGTGCCTGGGGAAACCCGGACAGGACGTACACTGAAGCTTTCTTT.

This clonotype has a count of ten or more. The rearrangement uses TRBV7-3 and TRBJ2-7; possible D gene TRBD1, 6 bases. CDR3 length: 13 amino acids. Germline V CDR1 and CDR2: SGHTA, FQGTGA. With 5 bases removed from V and 5 bases from J, the gap between germline ends came to 13 bases. As DNA, the CDR3 is TGTGCCAGCAGCACACAGGGTTGGGACGAGCAGTACTTC. Amino acid sequence: CASSTQGWDEQYF. Full variable domain (outside the CDR3, taken from reference TRBV7-3 and TRBJ2-7): GAGVSQTPSNKVTEKGKYVELRCDPISGHTALYWYRQSLGQGPEFLIYFQGTGAADDSGLPNDRFFAVRPEGSVSTLKIQRTERGDSAVYLCASSTQGWDEQYFGPGTRLTVT.

In its sample, this clonotype was seen many times. V is TRBV6-1 and J is TRBJ2-2; TRBD2 aligns across 10 bases. This CDR3 is 19 amino acids long. V lost 2 bases and J lost 0; bases outside the gene matches: 9. The V gene's germline CDR1 is MNHNS and CDR2 SASEGT. CDR3 in DNA: TGTGCCAGCAGTGAAATGCTAGCGGGAGCAACTACGAACACCGGGGAGCTGTTTTTT. Translation gives CASSEMLAGATTNTGELFF.

This clonotype was counted ten times or more. The chain uses TRBV6-1 and TRBJ2-1; TRBD2 agrees at 13 bases. The V gene's germline CDR1 is MNHNS and CDR2 SASEGT. The CDR3 has 14 amino acids. Trimming at V came to 6 bases and at J to 9 bases, leaving 5 bases not matched to a gene. The CDR3 loop reads CASSGLAGVGEQFF. CDR3 in DNA: TGTGCCAGCAGCGGACTAGCGGGAGTAGGTGAGCAGTTCTTC.

Notes on this clonotype: Being one base from a much bigger clone, this may be a read error. The rearrangement joins TRBV5-1 to TRBJ2-7, with D perhaps assigned TRBD1 or TRBD2 (5 bases each). Germline V CDR1 and CDR2: SGHRS, YFSETQ. The CDR3 runs to 14 residues. In DNA form, the CDR3 reads TGCGCCGGCAGCTTGAAATGGGACCCCTACGAGCAGTACTTC. It codes for CAGSLKWDPYEQYF. The variable domain in full, completed from reference TRBV5-1 and TRBJ2-7, reads KAGVTQTPRYLIKTRGQQVTLSCSPISGHRSVSWYQQTPGQGLQFLFEYFSETQRNKGNFPGRFSGRQFSNSRSEMNVSTLELGDSALYLCAGSLKWDPYEQYFGPGTRLTVT.

This clonotype appeared many times. The genes are TRBV15 and TRBJ2-4; D is undetermined. Trimming stripped 3 bases from V and 1 base from J, with 13 bases between. There are 16 residues in the CDR3. Germline V CDR1 and CDR2: LNHNV, YYDKDF (reference sequence). CDR3 sequence: CATSSGSDAAKNIQYF. CDR3 coding DNA: TGTGCCACCAGCAGTGGGTCGGATGCGGCCAAAAACATTCAGTACTTC.

For this clonotype: A much larger clone is a single base away; this may be a read error. The rearrangement uses TRBV24-1 and TRBJ2-7; D unresolved. V was trimmed by 3 bases and J by 6 bases, leaving 8 bases between them. The CDR3 extends over 12 amino acids. In germline, CDR1 is KGHDR, CDR2 SFDVKD. The CDR3 DNA sequence: TGTGCCACCAGTGATACAGCCTGCGAGCAGTACTTC. Protein product: CATSDTACEQYF.

This chain joins TRBV6-4 and TRBJ2-5, with no clear D. CDR1 and CDR2 from the germline V gene are MRHNA and SNTAGT. The CDR3 sequence is 12 residues long. V lost 0 bases to trimming and J lost 5 bases, with 4 bases between them. The CDR3 DNA follows: TGTGCCAGCAGTGACTCGTCGGAGACCCAGTACTTC. This encodes CASSDSSETQYF.

This clonotype has ten or more counts. CDR3 in DNA: TGTGCCATCAGCCCCTCGGATAGCGGATCCTACGAGCAGTACTTC. Encoded protein: CAISPSDSGSYEQYF. This chain joins TRBV10-3 and TRBJ2-7; TRBD2 might be the D (6 bases). V was trimmed by 6 bases and J by 1 base, leaving 16 bases between them. Germline V gene lookup returns CDR1 ENHRY and CDR2 SYGVKD. The CDR3 extends over 15 amino acids.

This clonotype came up a few times. The V gene is TRBV19, the J gene TRBJ1-2; perhaps TRBD1 as D (5 bases). The CDR3 extends over 15 amino acids. The V end was cut by 10 bases, the J end by 0 bases, with 18 bases between. In germline, CDR1 is LNHDA, CDR2 SQIVND (reference sequence). The DNA of the CDR3 is TGTGCCAACCGGGACGGTTTTAGAACTAACTATGGCTACACCTTC. This sequence encodes CANRDGFRTNYGYTF.

This clonotype was seen repeatedly, ten times or more. The V gene is TRBV14, the J gene TRBJ2-5; D is perhaps TRBD2 (5 bases). Looked up from germline, CDR1 is SGHDN and CDR2 is FVKESK. The CDR3 covers 15 residues. V lost 0 bases to trimming and J lost 5 bases, with 13 bases between them. The CDR3 DNA sequence: TGTGCCAGCAGCCAAGATGACCGGGGATGGGAGACCCAGTACTTC. Translating gives CASSQDDRGWETQYF.

This clonotype appeared a few times. The chain links TRBV4-1 to TRBJ2-7; 7 bases line up with TRBD1. After removal of 0 bases from V and 0 bases from J, the junction contained 2 bases not matched to a gene. This CDR3 has 15 amino acids. Per the germline V gene, CDR1 is MGHRA and CDR2 is YSYEKL. The DNA for the CDR3 is TGCGCCAGCAGCCAAGACCGGGACAGCTCCTACGAGCAGTACTTC. Its translation is CASSQDRDSSYEQYF.

This clonotype was seen more than once but under ten times. The rearrangement joins TRBV20-1 to TRBJ1-5, with D possibly being TRBD1 (5 bases). Trimming cost V 1 base and J 0 bases, with 13 bases left between them. CDR3 size: 16 residues. Germline assignment: CDR1 DFQATT and CDR2 SNEGSKA (reference sequence). The CDR3 protein is CSARVLTENSNQPQHF. The CDR3, as DNA: TGCAGTGCTAGAGTCTTGACAGAAAATAGCAATCAGCCCCAGCATTTT.

This clonotype was counted at least ten times. V is TRBV20-1 and J is TRBJ2-5, with 8 bases fitting TRBD2. This CDR3 is 14 amino acids long. Germline trimming cut 6 bases from V and 4 bases from J; bases unmatched to any gene: 10. Germline V gene data show CDR1 as DFQATT and CDR2 as SNEGSKA (reference sequence). For the CDR3, the DNA is TGCAGTGCAGTTCTAGCGGGTGGCAGAGAGACCCAGTACTTC. Residues: CSAVLAGGRETQYF.

The chain employs TRBV14 and TRBJ2-7; D not resolved. V was trimmed by 0 bases and J by 7 bases, leaving 4 bases between them. This CDR3 is built from 11 residues. Germline lookup yields CDR1 SGHDN and CDR2 FVKESK. The CDR3 DNA sequence: TGTGCCAGCAGCCAAGAAGGTGAGCAGTACTTC. This encodes CASSQEGEQYF.

At least ten counts were recorded for this clonotype. V usage is TRBV28 and J usage is TRBJ1-4, with D possibly being TRBD1 (5 bases). This CDR3 has 13 amino acids. V was cut by 7 bases and J by 8 bases, with 14 bases left in between. Germline V CDR1 and CDR2: MDHEN, SYDVKM. The CDR3 bases are TGTGCCAGCACAAGCAGGGCCTTGGAAAAACTGTTTTTT. Protein sequence: CASTSRALEKLFF.

This clonotype was found many times. The chain is built from TRBV2 and TRBJ1-1; TRBD1 aligns across 7 bases. The germline V gene encodes CDR1 SNHLY and CDR2 FYNNEI. This CDR3 spans 13 amino acids. V lost 6 bases to trimming and J lost 8 bases; unmatched junction nucleotides: 9. CDR3 sequence reads: CASRGDSLAEAFF. The CDR3 nucleotides are TGTGCCAGCAGGGGGGACAGCCTGGCGGAAGCTTTCTTT.

This clonotype was seen at least ten times. The rearrangement links TRBV7-9 to TRBJ2-7; the D gene is possibly TRBD2 (6 bases). The CDR3 is made up of 13 amino acids. Germline V CDR1 and CDR2: SEHNR, FQNEAQ (reference sequence). Trimming pared 5 bases from V and 4 bases from J, leaving 12 bases between. DNA of the CDR3: TGTGCCAGCAGCAATGGCGGACTATACGAGCAGTACTTC. Its translation is CASSNGGLYEQYF.

This clonotype was detected only once. The CDR3 loop is CASSQGASGRGWNEQFF. The DNA of the CDR3 is TGCGCCAGCAGCCAAGGGGCTAGCGGGAGGGGGTGGAATGAGCAGTTCTTC. The genes are TRBV4-3 and TRBJ2-1; 12 bases line up with TRBD2. CDR3 size: 17 residues. The germline V gene encodes CDR1 LGHNA and CDR2 YSLEER. V lost 1 base and J lost 7; bases outside the gene matches: 8.

In its sample, this clonotype was seen many times. The CDR3 spells CASIATGMNTEAFF. CDR3 nucleotide sequence: TGTGCCAGTATAGCCACAGGGATGAACACTGAAGCTTTCTTT. This sequence joins TRBV27 and TRBJ1-1; perhaps TRBD1 as D (6 bases). The CDR3 sequence is 14 residues long. V was trimmed by 9 bases and J by 0 bases, leaving 14 bases between them. Looked up from germline, CDR1 is MNHEY and CDR2 is SMNVEV (reference sequence).

This chain connects TRBV7-8 to TRBJ1-2; TRBD1 is a possible D gene (6 bases). Germline V gene sequence: CDR1 SGHVS, CDR2 FQNEAQ. CDR3 length: 13 amino acids. Trimming removed 3 bases at V and 8 bases at J, with 13 bases between. CDR3 sequence reads: CASSFSQGGGYTF. The DNA for the CDR3 is TGTGCCAGCAGCTTCTCACAGGGCGGCGGCTACACCTTC.

This clonotype turned up a few times. J is TRBJ2-7 and V is TRBV18, with unresolved D. The V end was cut by 3 bases, the J end by 5 bases, with 11 bases between. This CDR3 has 13 amino acids. CDR1 is KGHSH and CDR2 is LQKENI in the germline V gene. The CDR3 is CASSPVGRDEQYF. DNA of the CDR3: TGTGCCAGCTCACCCGTGGGTCGGGACGAGCAGTACTTC.